Shown below are 31 T cell receptor beta chains from a single sample sequenced in a study of blood T cell repertoires in COVID-19 (dated by TCRdb to 2018 to 2021). The library was produced with the immunoSEQ multiplex PCR assay. Drawn from immuneACCESS, this table holds only the in-frame rearrangements with V and J called that TCRdb kept. Clones are partly lost; checked studies trace under half to an unresolved V gene and leave the rest unexplained. The sample records more than 200,000 clones, 80% to 85% of which are singletons. Clones ranked in the top ten supply around 25% of the sample. Sample: peripheral blood. Receptor source: a man aged 35-49 years with acute or convalescent COVID-19.

V usage is TRBV2 and J usage is TRBJ1-2, with a weak D call TRBD1 (6 bases). Between the trimmed V and J ends, which lost 0 bases and 4 bases, there was a span of 15 bases. CDR1 and CDR2 (germline): SNHLY, FYNNEI. This CDR3 region has 16 residues. CDR3 sequence (DNA): TGTGCCAGCAGTGAAGCACCGACAGGTTCTGGCTATGGCTACACCTTC. Protein: CASSEAPTGSGYGYTF. The full variable domain, rest sourced from reference TRBV2 and TRBJ1-2, is EPEVTQTPSHQVTQMGQEVILRCVPISNHLYFYWYRQILGQKVEFLVSFYNNEISEKSEIFDDQFSVERPDGSNFTLKIRSTKLEDSAMYFCASSEAPTGSGYGYTFGSGTRLTVV.

The CDR3 reads CASSFLAGNTGELFF. CDR3 DNA sequence: TGCGCCAGCAGCTTCCTAGCGGGAAACACCGGGGAGCTGTTTTTT. This chain connects TRBV5-1 to TRBJ2-2; 9 bases are shared with TRBD2. The CDR3 covers 15 residues. Trimming removed 2 bases from V and 2 bases from J; junction bases left unmatched: 1. Germline V gene sequence: CDR1 SGHRS, CDR2 YFSETQ.

The rearrangement links TRBV7-8 to TRBJ1-1; no definite D call. V was cut by 1 base and J by 1 base, with 7 bases left in between. The CDR3 is made up of 14 amino acids. Germline CDR1 and CDR2: SGHVS and FQNEAQ. In DNA, the CDR3 is TGTGCCAGCAGCTTAGGAGGAGGGAACACTGAAGCTTTCTTT. It codes for CASSLGGGNTEAFF.

The genes are TRBV7-8 and TRBJ2-7; perhaps TRBD2 as D (6 bases). The CDR3 runs 15 residues. Germline V gene data show CDR1 as SGHVS and CDR2 as FQNEAQ. The V gene lost 1 base and the J gene lost 3 bases, with 13 bases spanning the gap. The chain's CDR3 is CASSLEPGTFYEQYF. The CDR3 DNA is TGTGCCAGCAGCTTAGAGCCCGGGACTTTCTACGAGCAGTACTTC. The variable domain in full, completed from reference TRBV7-8 and TRBJ2-7, reads GAGVSQSPRYKVAKRGQDVALRCDPISGHVSLFWYQQALGQGPEFLTYFQNEAQLDKSGLPSDRFFAERPEGSVSTLKIQRTQQEDSAVYLCASSLEPGTFYEQYFGPGTRLTVT.

The chain employs TRBV2 and TRBJ2-5, with 7 bases fitting TRBD1. V shed 5 bases and J 2 bases; nucleotides not matched to a gene: 2. CDR3 size: 13 residues. Germline V CDR1 and CDR2: SNHLY, FYNNEI. CDR3 loop: CASSPQGQETQYF. The DNA of the CDR3 is TGTGCCAGCAGTCCACAGGGGCAAGAGACCCAGTACTTC.

The V gene is TRBV3-1 (or the pseudogene TRBV3-2), the J gene TRBJ2-3, with 9 bases lining up with TRBD2. This CDR3 region has 15 residues. CDR1 LGHDT and CDR2 YNNKEL come from the germline V gene (reference sequence). With 2 bases clipped from V and 5 bases from J, the junction kept 5 bases outside the gene matches. The CDR3, as DNA: TGTGCCAGCAGCCAATGGCGGGAGGGGAAAGATACGCAGTATTTT. Translation gives CASSQWREGKDTQYF.

This clone showed up just a few times. The J gene is TRBJ1-1, the V gene TRBV9; D gene ambiguous. The CDR3 consists of 14 residues. Trimming stripped 0 bases from V and 2 bases from J, with 8 bases between. CDR1 SGDLS and CDR2 YYNGEE come from the germline V gene. The CDR3 coding sequence is TGTGCCAGCAGCGTAGACGGAGGTAACACTGAAGCTTTCTTT. It yields the protein CASSVDGGNTEAFF.

The genes are TRBV6-4 and TRBJ1-1; the D is unclear. This CDR3 has 13 amino acids. V shed 6 bases and J shed 2 bases, with 10 bases lying between them. Germline V gene lookup returns CDR1 MRHNA and CDR2 SNTAGT. In nucleotides, the CDR3 is TGTGCCAGCAGCGAAGCCGAAAACACTGAAGCTTTCTTT. Translating gives CASSEAENTEAFF.

The rearrangement links TRBV19 to TRBJ1-2; D is undetermined. Deletions cut 5 bases from V and 7 bases from J, with 20 bases between. Germline V CDR1 and CDR2: LNHDA, SQIVND (reference sequence). The CDR3 contains 15 residues. The CDR3 is CASSPRFRGIAGYTF. Here the CDR3 DNA reads TGTGCCAGTAGTCCCCGTTTTCGCGGAATCGCTGGCTACACCTTC. The full variable domain, in which reference TRBV19 and TRBJ1-2 provide the parts outside the CDR3, is DGGITQSPKYLFRKEGQNVTLSCEQNLNHDAMYWYRQDPGQGLRLIYYSQIVNDFQKGDIAEGYSVSREKKESFPLTVTSAQKNPTAFYLCASSPRFRGIAGYTFGSGTRLTVV.

This clone has just one count. V usage is TRBV5-1 and J usage is TRBJ2-1; no firm D call. The CDR3 covers 14 residues. Germline CDR1 reads SGHRS; CDR2 reads YFSETQ. Deletions cut 4 bases from V and 7 bases from J, with 15 bases between. This chain's CDR3 is CASSTTFGENEQFF. The CDR3 bases are TGCGCCAGCAGCACCACCTTCGGAGAGAATGAGCAGTTCTTC.

This clone was picked up a small number of times. V gene TRBV7-2 combines with J gene TRBJ1-2; D unclear. CDR1 and CDR2 (germline): SGHTA, FQGNSA. This CDR3 region has 15 residues. Between the trimmed V and J ends, which lost 1 base and 0 bases, there was a span of 9 bases. CDR3 sequence reads: CASSLGRAPNYGYTF. The CDR3 coding sequence is TGTGCCAGCAGCTTAGGGAGGGCTCCTAACTATGGCTACACCTTC.

The chain has TRBV9 and TRBJ1-2; 8 bases agree with TRBD1. Germline trimming cut 4 bases from V and 3 bases from J; bases unmatched to any gene: 5. This CDR3 region has 14 residues. From germline, CDR1 is SGDLS and CDR2 YYNGEE. The CDR3 coding sequence is TGTGCCAGCAGCCTCGACAGGGGCCACTATGGCTACACCTTC. Protein: CASSLDRGHYGYTF.

The J gene is TRBJ2-5, the V gene TRBV7-2; no clear D gene. Germline CDR1 is SGHTA and CDR2 is FQGNSA. V was shortened by 5 bases and J by 4 bases, with 8 bases between the two germline ends. The CDR3 is made up of 12 amino acids. The CDR3 sequence: CASSPNSETQYF. The CDR3 DNA sequence: TGTGCCAGCAGCCCTAACTCAGAGACCCAGTACTTC.

This sequence joins TRBV12-3 or TRBV12-4 and TRBJ1-2; the D is unclear. The CDR3 runs to 12 residues. V was cut by 9 bases and J by 0 bases, with 8 bases left in between. The CDR3: CASAGTNYGYTF. The CDR3, as DNA: TGTGCCAGTGCAGGTACTAACTATGGCTACACCTTC.

V is TRBV5-1 and J is TRBJ1-1; D may be TRBD1 (6 bases). Germline V gene lookup returns CDR1 SGHRS and CDR2 YFSETQ. Trimming pared 4 bases from V and 1 base from J, leaving 11 bases between. This CDR3 contains 14 residues. The CDR3 here is CASSAGTQNTEAFF. The CDR3 region has the DNA TGCGCCAGCAGCGCCGGGACACAGAACACTGAAGCTTTCTTT.

The rearrangement uses TRBV5-4 and TRBJ1-2, with 8 bases that match TRBD1. Germline loops: CDR1 SGHNT, CDR2 YYREEE (reference sequence). The CDR3 totals 16 residues. V dropped 0 bases and J dropped 1; count of bases not matched to a gene: 5. CDR3 in DNA: TGTGCCAGCAGCTTGGGACAGGGGACCTATAACTATGGCTACACCTTC. This encodes CASSLGQGTYNYGYTF. The entire variable domain, with the rest obtained from reference TRBV5-4 and TRBJ1-2, is as follows: ETGVTQSPTHLIKTRGQQVTLRCSSQSGHNTVSWYQQALGQGPQFIFQYYREEENGRGNFPPRFSGLQFPNYSSELNVNALELDDSALYLCASSLGQGTYNYGYTFGSGTRLTVV.

The chain carries TRBV7-2 and TRBJ2-7; D is possibly TRBD1 (6 bases). The germline V gene encodes CDR1 SGHTA and CDR2 FQGNSA. The CDR3 runs 15 residues. V was cut by 8 bases and J by 3 bases, with 20 bases left in between. CDR3 DNA sequence: TGTGCCAGCGGCTGGGGGCTAGAGGGCATCTACGAGCAGTACTTC. It yields the protein CASGWGLEGIYEQYF.

DNA for the CDR3: TGCAGTGCTAGTTGGCCGGGACAGGGGATTTCACCCCTCCACTTT. This encodes CSASWPGQGISPLHF. The V gene is TRBV20-1, the J gene TRBJ1-6, with 10 bases identical to TRBD1. V was clipped by 3 bases and J by 9 bases; unmatched bases: 8. Germline-derived CDR1 and CDR2 are DFQATT and SNEGSKA (reference sequence). The CDR3 consists of 15 residues.

In this sample, this clone turned up a few times. Here the CDR3 reads CASRLQGGGELFF. As DNA, the CDR3 is TGTGCCAGTAGGCTCCAGGGCGGCGGGGAGCTGTTTTTT. This sequence joins TRBV19 and TRBJ2-2, with D possibly being TRBD1 (5 bases). With 6 bases removed from V and 7 bases from J, the gap between germline ends came to 12 bases. The CDR3 has 13 amino acids. Germline CDR1 is LNHDA and CDR2 is SQIVND (reference sequence).

The chain recombines TRBV2 with TRBJ2-7; TRBD2 matches at 7 bases. CDR1 SNHLY and CDR2 FYNNEI come from the germline V gene. V was clipped by 11 bases and J by 7 bases; unmatched bases: 8. The CDR3 spans 11 residues. The CDR3 coding sequence is TGTGCCGGCGAGCGGGAAGGGGAGCAGTACTTC. Translation gives CAGEREGEQYF.

The chain carries TRBV9 and TRBJ2-1, with D possibly matching TRBD1 (8 bases). CDR1 SGDLS and CDR2 YYNGEE come from the germline V gene. This CDR3 is built from 17 residues. The V end lost 0 bases, the J end lost 7 bases, and 20 bases lay between the germline ends. CDR3: CASSVATGGVDSNEQFF. CDR3 coding DNA: TGTGCCAGCAGCGTAGCTACAGGGGGGGTGGACAGTAATGAGCAGTTCTTC. The entire variable domain, with the rest obtained from reference TRBV9 and TRBJ2-1, is as follows: DSGVTQTPKHLITATGQRVTLRCSPRSGDLSVYWYQQSLDQGLQFLIQYYNGEERAKGNILERFSAQQFPDLHSELNLSSLELGDSALYFCASSVATGGVDSNEQFFGPGTRLTVL.

The chain employs TRBV27 and TRBJ1-2; 7 bases are a match to TRBD1. CDR3 length: 16 amino acids. Trimming took 3 bases from V and 7 from J; bases not matched to a gene: 14. Germline V lookup: CDR1 MNHEY, CDR2 SMNVEV (reference sequence). CDR3 nucleotides: TGTGCCAGCAGTTTTTTTTGGAAGGGGGGACAGAGTGGCTACACCTTC. It translates to CASSFFWKGGQSGYTF.

The rearrangement uses TRBV2 and TRBJ1-5; 9 positions match TRBD1. Trimming took 6 bases from V and 0 from J; bases not matched to a gene: 3. There are 15 residues in the CDR3. Germline V gene lookup returns CDR1 SNHLY and CDR2 FYNNEI. The CDR3 DNA sequence: TGTGCCAGCAGCAGGGACAGGGTTAGCAATCAGCCCCAGCATTTT. This translates into CASSRDRVSNQPQHF. The entire variable domain, with the rest obtained from reference TRBV2 and TRBJ1-5, is as follows: EPEVTQTPSHQVTQMGQEVILRCVPISNHLYFYWYRQILGQKVEFLVSFYNNEISEKSEIFDDQFSVERPDGSNFTLKIRSTKLEDSAMYFCASSRDRVSNQPQHFGDGTRLSIL.

The rearrangement uses TRBV11-3 and TRBJ2-3, with TRBD2 matching 10 bases. The CDR3 is 15 amino acids. Germline values: CDR1 SGHNT, CDR2 YENEEA. Trimming cost V 5 bases and J 8 bases; bases outside gene matches: 10. The DNA of the CDR3 is TGTGCCAGCAGCCCTCAAGCGGGAGGGGGCGGTACGCAGTATTTT. This gives the protein CASSPQAGGGGTQYF. Looking up the rest from reference TRBV11-3 and TRBJ2-3 gives the full variable domain: EAGVVQSPRYKIIEKKQPVAFWCNPISGHNTLYWYLQNLGQGPELLIRYENEEAVDDSQLPKDRFSAERLKGVDSTLKIQPAELGDSAVYLCASSPQAGGGGTQYFGPGTRLTVL.

CDR3 loop: CASSARQGAGQETQYF. CDR3 coding DNA: TGTGCCAGCAGTGCCAGACAGGGGGCAGGCCAAGAGACCCAGTACTTC. This chain joins TRBV25-1 and TRBJ2-5; 10 nucleotides match TRBD1. The germline V gene has CDR1 MGHDK and CDR2 SYGVNS. The V gene end was trimmed by 4 bases and the J gene end by 1 base; junction bases not matched to a gene: 6. The CDR3 is 16 amino acids.

J is TRBJ1-1 and V is TRBV29-1, with 10 bases aligning to TRBD1. Germline values: CDR1 SQVTM, CDR2 ANQGSEA. Trimming removed 6 bases from V and 0 bases from J; junction bases left unmatched: 4. CDR3 length equals 14 residues. The CDR3 coding sequence is TGCAGCGTCGGACAGGGGGACATGAACACTGAAGCTTTCTTT. Translating gives CSVGQGDMNTEAFF.

The V and J genes are TRBV19 and TRBJ2-2; TRBD1 matches at 8 bases. This CDR3 contains 16 residues. Trimming took 8 bases from V and 5 from J; bases not matched to a gene: 13. In germline, CDR1 is LNHDA, CDR2 SQIVND (reference sequence). CDR3 DNA sequence: TGTGCCAGTGGACGACAGGGGAATAAAGTTACCGGGGAGCTGTTTTTT. The encoded protein is CASGRQGNKVTGELFF. Full variable domain (outside the CDR3, taken from reference TRBV19 and TRBJ2-2): DGGITQSPKYLFRKEGQNVTLSCEQNLNHDAMYWYRQDPGQGLRLIYYSQIVNDFQKGDIAEGYSVSREKKESFPLTVTSAQKNPTAFYLCASGRQGNKVTGELFFGEGSRLTVL.

V usage is TRBV9 and J usage is TRBJ1-5; unclear D gene. The CDR3 covers 12 residues. V dropped 7 bases and J dropped 3 bases, with 8 bases sitting between them. The germline gives CDR1 SGDLS, CDR2 YYNGEE. The CDR3 is CASGKNNQPQHF. CDR3 coding DNA: TGTGCCAGCGGCAAGAACAATCAGCCCCAGCATTTT.

The gene calls are TRBV5-1 and TRBJ2-1, with 14 positions matching TRBD2. Trimming at V came to 4 bases and at J to 8 bases, leaving 8 bases not matched to a gene. Germline lookup yields CDR1 SGHRS and CDR2 YFSETQ. The CDR3 is 16 residues long. CDR3 loop: CASSPRTSGRWDEQFF. Written as DNA, the CDR3 is TGCGCCAGCAGCCCCCGGACTAGCGGGAGGTGGGATGAGCAGTTCTTC.

This clone has just one count. The rearrangement uses TRBV6-2 or TRBV6-3 and TRBJ2-7; 7 positions agree with TRBD2. CDR3 size: 13 residues. V was pared by 6 bases and J by 11 bases, with 13 bases of the junction left unmatched. Germline values: CDR1 MNHEY, CDR2 SVGEGT. CDR3: CASSPPLSGEKYF. The DNA for the CDR3 is TGTGCCAGCAGCCCTCCCTTGAGCGGGGAAAAGTACTTC.

The CDR3 nucleotides read TGTGCCTGGACGTATAGGGGGCCAGCTTTCTTT. Translation: CAWTYRGPAFF. This chain uses TRBV30 with TRBJ1-1; the match to TRBD1 covers 7 bases. The CDR3 has 11 residues. Trimming at V came to 4 bases and at J to 10 bases, leaving 6 bases not matched to a gene. Germline CDR1 and CDR2: GTSNPN and SVGIG (reference sequence).